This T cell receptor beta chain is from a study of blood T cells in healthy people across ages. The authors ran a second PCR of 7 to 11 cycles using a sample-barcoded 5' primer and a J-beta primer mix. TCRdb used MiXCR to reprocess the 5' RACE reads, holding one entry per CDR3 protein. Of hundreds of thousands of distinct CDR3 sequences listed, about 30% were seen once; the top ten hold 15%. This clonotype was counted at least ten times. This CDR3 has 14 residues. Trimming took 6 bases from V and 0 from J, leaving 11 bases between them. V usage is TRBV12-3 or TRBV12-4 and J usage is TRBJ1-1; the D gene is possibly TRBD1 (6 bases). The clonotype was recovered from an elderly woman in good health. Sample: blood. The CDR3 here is CASSLTGLNTEAFF. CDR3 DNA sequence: TGTGCCAGCAGCCTCACAGGGTTGAACACTGAAGCTTTCTTT.